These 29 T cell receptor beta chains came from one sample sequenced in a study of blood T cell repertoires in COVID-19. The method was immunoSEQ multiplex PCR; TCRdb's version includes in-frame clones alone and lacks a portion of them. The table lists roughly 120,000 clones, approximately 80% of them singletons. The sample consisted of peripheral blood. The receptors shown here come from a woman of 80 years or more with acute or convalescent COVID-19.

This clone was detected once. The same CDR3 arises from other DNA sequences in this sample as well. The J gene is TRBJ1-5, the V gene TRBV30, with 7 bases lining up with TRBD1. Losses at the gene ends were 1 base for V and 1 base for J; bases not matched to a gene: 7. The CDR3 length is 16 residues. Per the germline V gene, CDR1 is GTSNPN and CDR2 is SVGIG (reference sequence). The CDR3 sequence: CAWSDRGQLSNQPQHF. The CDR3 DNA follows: TGTGCCTGGAGTGACCGGGGACAGTTGAGCAATCAGCCCCAGCATTTT.

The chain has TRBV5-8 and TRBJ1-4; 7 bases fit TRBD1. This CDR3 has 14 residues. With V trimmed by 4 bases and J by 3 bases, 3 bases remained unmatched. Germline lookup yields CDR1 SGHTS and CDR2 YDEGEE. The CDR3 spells CASSGGQPNEKLFF. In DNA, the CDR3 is TGTGCCAGCAGCGGGGGACAGCCTAATGAAAAACTGTTTTTT.

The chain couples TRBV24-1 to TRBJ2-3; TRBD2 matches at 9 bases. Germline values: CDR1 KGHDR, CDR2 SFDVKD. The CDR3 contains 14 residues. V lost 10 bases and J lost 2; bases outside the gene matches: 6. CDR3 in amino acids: CATMSGRTTDTQYF. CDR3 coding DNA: TGTGCCACTATGAGCGGGAGGACCACAGATACGCAGTATTTT.

DNA for the CDR3: TGTGCCAGCAGCCACACGGACAGGGAGTACGAGCAGTACTTC. It codes for CASSHTDREYEQYF. The J gene is TRBJ2-7, the V gene TRBV7-9; 8 bases match TRBD1. This CDR3 is built from 14 residues. With 5 bases clipped from V and 4 bases from J, the junction kept 7 bases outside the gene matches. CDR1 and CDR2 from the germline V gene are SEHNR and FQNEAQ (reference sequence).

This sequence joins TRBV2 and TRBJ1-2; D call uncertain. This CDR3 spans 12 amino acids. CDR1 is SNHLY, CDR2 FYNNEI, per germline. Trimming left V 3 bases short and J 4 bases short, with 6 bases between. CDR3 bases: TGTGCCAGCAGTGATAGATCCTATGGCTACACCTTC. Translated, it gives CASSDRSYGYTF.

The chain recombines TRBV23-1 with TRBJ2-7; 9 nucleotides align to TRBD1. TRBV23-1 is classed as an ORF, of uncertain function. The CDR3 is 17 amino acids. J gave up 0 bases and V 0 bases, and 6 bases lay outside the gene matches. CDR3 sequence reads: CASSQSRTGDHSYEQYF. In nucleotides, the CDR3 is TGCGCCAGCAGTCAATCGAGGACAGGGGATCACTCCTACGAGCAGTACTTC.

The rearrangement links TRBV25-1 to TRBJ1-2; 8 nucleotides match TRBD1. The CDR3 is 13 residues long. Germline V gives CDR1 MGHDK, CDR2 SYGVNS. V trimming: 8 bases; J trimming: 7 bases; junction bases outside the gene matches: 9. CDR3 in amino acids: CASGGQGASGYTF. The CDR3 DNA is TGTGCCAGCGGGGGCCAGGGGGCTAGTGGCTACACCTTC.

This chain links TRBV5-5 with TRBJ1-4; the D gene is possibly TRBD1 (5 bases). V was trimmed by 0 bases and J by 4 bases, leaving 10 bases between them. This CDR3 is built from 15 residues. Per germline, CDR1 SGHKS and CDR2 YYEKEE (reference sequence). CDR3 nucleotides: TGTGCCAGCAGCTTGGGGGGACTGCTTAATGAAAAACTGTTTTTT. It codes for CASSLGGLLNEKLFF.

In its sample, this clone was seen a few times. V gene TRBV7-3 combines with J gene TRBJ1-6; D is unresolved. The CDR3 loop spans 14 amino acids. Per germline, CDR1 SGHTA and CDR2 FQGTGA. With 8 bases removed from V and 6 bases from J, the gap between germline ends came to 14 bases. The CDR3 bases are TGTGCCAGCTCCAGAGAGGGTGGTAATTCACCCCTCCACTTT. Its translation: CASSREGGNSPLHF.

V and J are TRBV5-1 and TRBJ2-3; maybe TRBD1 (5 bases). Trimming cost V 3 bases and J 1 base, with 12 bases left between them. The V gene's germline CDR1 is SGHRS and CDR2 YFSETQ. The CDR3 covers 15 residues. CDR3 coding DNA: TGCGCCAGCAGCTACGACAGTGGTCGCACAGATACGCAGTATTTT. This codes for CASSYDSGRTDTQYF.

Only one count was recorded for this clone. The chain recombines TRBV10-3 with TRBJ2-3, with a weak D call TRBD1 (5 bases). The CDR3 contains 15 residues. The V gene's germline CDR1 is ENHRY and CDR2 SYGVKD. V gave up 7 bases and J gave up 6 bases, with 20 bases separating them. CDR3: CAITDTGRVGDTQYF. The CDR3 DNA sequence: TGTGCCATCACTGATACAGGTCGGGTAGGGGATACGCAGTATTTT.

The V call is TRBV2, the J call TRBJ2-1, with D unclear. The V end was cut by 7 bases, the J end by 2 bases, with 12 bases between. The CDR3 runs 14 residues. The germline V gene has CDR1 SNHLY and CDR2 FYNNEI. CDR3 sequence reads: CASTRLLTYNEQFF. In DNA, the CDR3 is TGTGCCAGCACCCGACTTTTAACCTACAATGAGCAGTTCTTC.

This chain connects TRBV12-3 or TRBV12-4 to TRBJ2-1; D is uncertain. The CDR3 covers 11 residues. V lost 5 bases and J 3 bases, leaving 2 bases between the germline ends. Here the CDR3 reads CASSHYNEQFF. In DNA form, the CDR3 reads TGTGCCAGCAGTCACTACAATGAGCAGTTCTTC.

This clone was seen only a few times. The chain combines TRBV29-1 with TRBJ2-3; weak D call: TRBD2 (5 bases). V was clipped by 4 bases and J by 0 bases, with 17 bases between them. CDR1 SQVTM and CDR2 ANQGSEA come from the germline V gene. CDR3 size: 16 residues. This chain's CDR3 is CSVAIGGGPSTDTQYF. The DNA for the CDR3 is TGCAGCGTTGCCATAGGAGGCGGGCCCAGCACAGATACGCAGTATTTT.

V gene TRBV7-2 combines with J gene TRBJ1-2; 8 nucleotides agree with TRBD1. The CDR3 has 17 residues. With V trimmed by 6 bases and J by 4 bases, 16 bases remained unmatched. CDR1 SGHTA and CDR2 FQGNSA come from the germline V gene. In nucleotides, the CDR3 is TGTGCCAGCAGAGGTATGGGGACCGGGACAGGAATCTATGGCTACACCTTC. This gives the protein CASRGMGTGTGIYGYTF.

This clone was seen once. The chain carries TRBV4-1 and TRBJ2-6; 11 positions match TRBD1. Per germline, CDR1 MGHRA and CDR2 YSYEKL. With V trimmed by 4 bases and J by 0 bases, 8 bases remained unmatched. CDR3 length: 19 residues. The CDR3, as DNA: TGCGCCAGCAGCCTAAGGTCCGGGACAGGGGGCTCTGGGGCCAACGTCCTGACTTTC. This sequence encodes CASSLRSGTGGSGANVLTF.

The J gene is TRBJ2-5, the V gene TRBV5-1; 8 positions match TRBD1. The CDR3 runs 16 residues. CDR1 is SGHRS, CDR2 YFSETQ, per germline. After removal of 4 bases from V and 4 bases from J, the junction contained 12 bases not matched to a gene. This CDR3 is CASSGRQGSSGETQYF. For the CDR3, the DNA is TGCGCCAGCAGCGGGCGACAGGGGTCATCAGGAGAGACCCAGTACTTC. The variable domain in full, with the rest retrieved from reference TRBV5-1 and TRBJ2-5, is KAGVTQTPRYLIKTRGQQVTLSCSPISGHRSVSWYQQTPGQGLQFLFEYFSETQRNKGNFPGRFSGRQFSNSRSEMNVSTLELGDSALYLCASSGRQGSSGETQYFGPGTRLLVL.

Written as DNA, the CDR3 is TGTGCCAGCTCACTGGCGGGAGGACCCAGCTCCTACAATGAGCAGTTCTTC. Translation: CASSLAGGPSSYNEQFF. This rearrangement joins TRBV18 to TRBJ2-1; 8 nucleotides line up with TRBD2. Germline values: CDR1 KGHSH, CDR2 LQKENI. V was clipped by 4 bases and J by 0 bases; unmatched bases: 8. The CDR3 has 17 residues. The full variable domain, in which reference TRBV18 and TRBJ2-1 provide the parts outside the CDR3, is NAGVMQNPRHLVRRRGQEARLRCSPMKGHSHVYWYRQLPEEGLKFMVYLQKENIIDESGMPKERFSAEFPKEGPSILRIQQVVRGDSAAYFCASSLAGGPSSYNEQFFGPGTRLTVL.

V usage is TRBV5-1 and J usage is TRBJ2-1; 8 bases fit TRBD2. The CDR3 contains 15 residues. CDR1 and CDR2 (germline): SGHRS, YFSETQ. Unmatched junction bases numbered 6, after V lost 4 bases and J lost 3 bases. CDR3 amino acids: CASSLGSGDYNEQFF. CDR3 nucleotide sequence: TGCGCCAGCAGCCTCGGTAGCGGGGACTACAATGAGCAGTTCTTC.

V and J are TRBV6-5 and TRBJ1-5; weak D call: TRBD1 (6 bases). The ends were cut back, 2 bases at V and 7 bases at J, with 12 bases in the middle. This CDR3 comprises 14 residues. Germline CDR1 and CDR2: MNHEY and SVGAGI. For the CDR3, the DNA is TGTGCCAGCAGTTACGGGGGGGCGGCCCAGCCCCAGCATTTT. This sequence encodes CASSYGGAAQPQHF.

In DNA form, the CDR3 reads TGTGCCAGCAGAACGGACAGGGGAACAGATACGCAGTATTTT. It yields the protein CASRTDRGTDTQYF. The chain recombines TRBV7-2 with TRBJ2-3, with TRBD1 identical over 9 bases. Germline trimming cut 6 bases from V and 3 bases from J; bases unmatched to any gene: 4. CDR1 SGHTA and CDR2 FQGNSA come from the germline V gene. The CDR3 length is 14 residues.

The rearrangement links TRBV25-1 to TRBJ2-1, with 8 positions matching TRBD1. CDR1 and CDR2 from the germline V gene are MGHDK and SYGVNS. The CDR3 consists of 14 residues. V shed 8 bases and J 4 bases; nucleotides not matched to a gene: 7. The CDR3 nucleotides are TGTGCCAGCTACGGGACAGGAACTTACAATGAGCAGTTCTTC. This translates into CASYGTGTYNEQFF. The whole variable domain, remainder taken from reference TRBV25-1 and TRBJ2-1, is EADIYQTPRYLVIGTGKKITLECSQTMGHDKMYWYQQDPGMELHLIHYSYGVNSTEKGDLSSESTVSRIRTEHFPLTLESARPSHTSQYLCASYGTGTYNEQFFGPGTRLTVL.

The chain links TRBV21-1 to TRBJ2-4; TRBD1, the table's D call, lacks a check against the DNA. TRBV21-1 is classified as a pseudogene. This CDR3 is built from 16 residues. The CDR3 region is CASSKARRIGAGIQYF. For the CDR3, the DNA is TGTGCCAGCAGCAAAGCCCGGCGTATAGGGGCTGGGATTCAGTACTTC.

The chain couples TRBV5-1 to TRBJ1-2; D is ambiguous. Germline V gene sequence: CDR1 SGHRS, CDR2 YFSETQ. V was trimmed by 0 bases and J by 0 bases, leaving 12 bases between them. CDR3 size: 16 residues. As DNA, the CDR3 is TGCGCCAGCAGCTTGGACGGCAGGCGAGCTAACTATGGCTACACCTTC. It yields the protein CASSLDGRRANYGYTF.

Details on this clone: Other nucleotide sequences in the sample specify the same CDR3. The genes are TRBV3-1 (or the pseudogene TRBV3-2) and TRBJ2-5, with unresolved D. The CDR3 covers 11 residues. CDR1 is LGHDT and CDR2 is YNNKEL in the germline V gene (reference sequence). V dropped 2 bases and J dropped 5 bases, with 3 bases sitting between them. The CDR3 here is CASSQRETQYF. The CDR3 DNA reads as TGTGCCAGCAGCCAACGGGAGACCCAGTACTTC.

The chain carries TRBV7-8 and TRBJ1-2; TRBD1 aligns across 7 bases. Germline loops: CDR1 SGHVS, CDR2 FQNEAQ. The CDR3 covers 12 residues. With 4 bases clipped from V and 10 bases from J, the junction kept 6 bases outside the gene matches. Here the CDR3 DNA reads TGTGCCAGCAGCTCCCACGGGACAGACTACACCTTC. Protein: CASSSHGTDYTF.

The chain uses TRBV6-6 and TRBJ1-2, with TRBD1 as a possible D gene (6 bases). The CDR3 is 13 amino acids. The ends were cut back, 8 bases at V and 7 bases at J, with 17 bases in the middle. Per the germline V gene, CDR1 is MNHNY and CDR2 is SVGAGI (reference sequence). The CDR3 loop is CASDLEGESGYTF. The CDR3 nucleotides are TGTGCCAGCGACCTTGAGGGGGAATCTGGCTACACCTTC.

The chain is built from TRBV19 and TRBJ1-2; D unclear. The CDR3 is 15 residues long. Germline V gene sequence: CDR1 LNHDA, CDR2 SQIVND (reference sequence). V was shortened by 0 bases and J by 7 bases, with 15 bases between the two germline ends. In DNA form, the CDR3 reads TGTGCCAGTAGTATAGATCGTCACGGGTTGGGTGGCTACACCTTC. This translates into CASSIDRHGLGGYTF.

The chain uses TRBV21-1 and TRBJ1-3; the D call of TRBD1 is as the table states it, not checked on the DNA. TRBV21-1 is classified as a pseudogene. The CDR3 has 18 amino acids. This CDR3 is CASSKVWQGRSSGNTIYF. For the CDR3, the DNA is TGTGCCAGCAGCAAAGTGTGGCAGGGTCGGAGCTCTGGAAACACCATATATTTT.